The 20 T cell receptor beta chains below come from one sample, sequenced in a study of shared clonotypes between healthy human individuals. CD45RO-negative CD8 cells positively selected for CCR7 made up the naive population, which excluded terminally differentiated effector memory CD45RA+ cells. The table came from immunoSEQ multiplex PCR; TCRdb's copy has only in-frame clones and leaves some out. The repertoire consists of around 610,000 clones, with roughly 96% occurring once and the leading ten covering 0.11%. The material sequenced was naive CD8+ T cells sorted from blood. Every receptor here comes from a woman between 25 and 40 years old in good health.

This clone was counted once. The genes are TRBV28 and TRBJ2-7, with D tentatively TRBD1 (6 bases). Germline CDR1 and CDR2: MDHEN and SYDVKM. V lost 7 bases to trimming and J lost 1 base, with 14 bases between them. The CDR3 consists of 14 residues. DNA of the CDR3: TGTGCCAGCACCAGTGTGGACAGTTCCTACGAGCAGTACTTC. Encoded protein: CASTSVDSSYEQYF.

About this clone: Other DNA sequences in this sample translate to the same CDR3. The V gene is TRBV27, the J gene TRBJ1-1; TRBD1 aligns across 10 bases. The CDR3 loop spans 14 amino acids. CDR1 is MNHEY and CDR2 is SMNVEV in the germline V gene (reference sequence). Unmatched junction bases numbered 6, after V lost 6 bases and J lost 5 bases. The CDR3 DNA follows: TGTGCCAGCAGCTCCGGGACAGGGGTGACTGAAGCTTTCTTT. Translation: CASSSGTGVTEAFF.

The rearrangement joins TRBV19 to TRBJ2-1; 12 bases line up with TRBD2. V shed 7 bases, J shed 4 bases, and the junction held 5 bases outside the gene matches. The CDR3 sequence is 15 residues long. The germline V gene has CDR1 LNHDA and CDR2 SQIVND (reference sequence). CDR3 DNA sequence: TGTGCCAGTACTGGGGGGACTAGCGGGTACAATGAGCAGTTCTTC. Its protein product is CASTGGTSGYNEQFF.

The chain combines TRBV5-5 with TRBJ2-7; D is unclear. CDR1 is SGHKS, CDR2 YYEKEE, per germline (reference sequence). The length of the CDR3 is 13 residues. Trimming took off 7 bases at V and 0 bases at J, with 11 bases between the two ends. The CDR3 region is CASALRHSYEQYF. The CDR3 region has the DNA TGTGCCAGCGCCCTGAGACACTCCTACGAGCAGTACTTC.

This clone was seen more than once but under ten times. V is TRBV28 and J is TRBJ2-7; D unclear. V shed 10 bases and J shed 2 bases, with 12 bases lying between them. The germline CDR1 and CDR2 sequences are MDHEN and SYDVKM. The CDR3 covers 12 residues. The CDR3 nucleotides are TGTGCCACCACCCTTAGCCCCTACGAGCAGTACTTC. It encodes CATTLSPYEQYF.

Only one count was recorded for this clone. The chain's CDR3 is CASSSLAYEQYF. CDR3 coding DNA: TGTGCCAGCAGCTCTCTGGCCTACGAGCAGTACTTC. This chain links TRBV11-2 with TRBJ2-7; no definite D call. This CDR3 contains 12 residues. CDR1 SGHAT and CDR2 FQNNGV come from the germline V gene. V was clipped by 4 bases and J by 2 bases, with 6 bases between them.

This clone was seen only a few times. For the CDR3, the DNA is TGTGCCACCTCATCCGACCATTTGCAGTTCTTC. This translates into CATSSDHLQFF. The rearrangement uses TRBV5-4 and TRBJ2-1; D is uncertain. CDR1 and CDR2 from the germline V gene are SGHNT and YYREEE (reference sequence). This CDR3 is 11 amino acids long. The ends were cut back, 9 bases at V and 12 bases at J, with 16 bases in the middle.

This chain joins TRBV9 and TRBJ2-3; D gene uncertain. The CDR3 covers 17 residues. Germline V gives CDR1 SGDLS, CDR2 YYNGEE. Trimming shortened V by 4 bases and J by 1 base, and 19 bases separated the two germline ends. The CDR3 DNA reads TGTGCCAGCAGCCCTTTCTACTCCCGGAAGGGCACAGATACGCAGTATTTT. Residues: CASSPFYSRKGTDTQYF.

The V call is TRBV6-5, the J call TRBJ1-5; D possibly corresponds to TRBD1 (5 bases). The V end was cut by 7 bases, the J end by 1 base, with 14 bases between. The CDR3 is 15 residues long. Germline V gives CDR1 MNHEY, CDR2 SVGAGI. The CDR3 protein is CASKGWGESNQPQHF. CDR3 in DNA: TGTGCCAGCAAGGGGTGGGGTGAGAGCAATCAGCCCCAGCATTTT.

The chain joins TRBV9 to TRBJ1-2; no clear D. Germline CDR1 reads SGDLS; CDR2 reads YYNGEE. Trimming removed 3 bases from V and 4 bases from J, with 7 bases in between. The length of the CDR3 is 12 residues. The CDR3 DNA reads as TGTGCCAGCAGCGAAACGGCCTATGGCTACACCTTC. It specifies CASSETAYGYTF. Combining the CDR3 with reference TRBV9 and TRBJ1-2 gives the whole variable domain DSGVTQTPKHLITATGQRVTLRCSPRSGDLSVYWYQQSLDQGLQFLIQYYNGEERAKGNILERFSAQQFPDLHSELNLSSLELGDSALYFCASSETAYGYTFGSGTRLTVV.

The chain combines TRBV9 with TRBJ2-1, with 10 bases lining up with TRBD2. With 0 bases clipped from V and 3 bases from J, the junction kept 3 bases outside the gene matches. Germline lookup yields CDR1 SGDLS and CDR2 YYNGEE. This CDR3 is 16 amino acids long. The CDR3 DNA is TGTGCCAGCAGCGTAGAAGGACTAGCGGACTACAATGAGCAGTTCTTC. Amino acids: CASSVEGLADYNEQFF.

The V call is TRBV27, the J call TRBJ2-3; TRBD1 aligns across 8 bases. The ends lost 5 bases at V and 2 bases at J; junction bases unmatched: 15. The CDR3 has 18 residues. Germline values: CDR1 MNHEY, CDR2 SMNVEV (reference sequence). The CDR3 nucleotides are TGTGCCAGCAGTCCAATCTCCGGGACAGGAGCCCTCACAGATACGCAGTATTTT. Residues: CASSPISGTGALTDTQYF.

The J gene is TRBJ2-1, the V gene TRBV7-2, with 7 bases fitting TRBD2. CDR1 is SGHTA and CDR2 is FQGNSA in the germline V gene. V lost 4 bases to trimming and J lost 6 bases; unmatched junction nucleotides: 15. The CDR3 runs 17 residues. The CDR3 loop reads CASSSRGWEGRGNEQFF. The CDR3 nucleotides read TGTGCCAGCAGCTCCCGAGGGTGGGAGGGCCGAGGCAATGAGCAGTTCTTC.

The J gene is TRBJ2-7, the V gene TRBV2; no firm D call. This CDR3 contains 14 residues. Germline V gives CDR1 SNHLY, CDR2 FYNNEI. The germline V and J ends were trimmed by 6 bases and 5 bases, with 17 bases remaining between them. The CDR3 is CASSTWVERHEQYF. CDR3 bases: TGTGCCAGCAGCACCTGGGTAGAGAGGCACGAGCAGTACTTC.

The chain couples TRBV9 to TRBJ2-1, with 10 bases aligning to TRBD2. Germline V gives CDR1 SGDLS, CDR2 YYNGEE. V was pared by 3 bases and J by 9 bases, with 9 bases of the junction left unmatched. The CDR3 loop spans 15 amino acids. The CDR3 loop is CASSALAGGGSEQFF. The CDR3 DNA sequence: TGTGCCAGCAGCGCCTTAGCGGGAGGAGGTAGTGAGCAGTTCTTC.

CDR3: CASSQDQREAGEQYF. The CDR3 region has the DNA TGCGCCAGCAGCCAAGATCAGCGGGAGGCCGGTGAGCAGTACTTC. V usage is TRBV4-1 and J usage is TRBJ2-7; 9 nucleotides align to TRBD2. Germline V gives CDR1 MGHRA, CDR2 YSYEKL. CDR3 length: 15 residues. V lost 0 bases to trimming and J lost 7 bases; unmatched junction nucleotides: 7.

This clone was seen a single time. The sample has other DNA sequences that encode this CDR3 too. The chain employs TRBV27 and TRBJ1-5; 8 bases fit TRBD1. Germline trimming cut 4 bases from V and 2 bases from J; bases unmatched to any gene: 4. Looked up from germline, CDR1 is MNHEY and CDR2 is SMNVEV (reference sequence). CDR3 length equals 15 residues. As DNA, the CDR3 is TGTGCCAGCAGTTCATCGACAGGGGGCAATCAGCCCCAGCATTTT. It codes for CASSSSTGGNQPQHF.

The chain has TRBV20-1 and TRBJ1-2; D is uncertain. V was trimmed by 5 bases and J by 4 bases, leaving 8 bases between them. Per germline, CDR1 DFQATT and CDR2 SNEGSKA (reference sequence). The CDR3 length is 11 residues. The CDR3 loop reads CSAAWFYGYTF. The CDR3, as DNA: TGCAGTGCTGCTTGGTTCTATGGCTACACCTTC.

The V call is TRBV11-2, the J call TRBJ2-1; D is undetermined. Trimming shortened V by 5 bases and J by 10 bases, and 18 bases separated the two germline ends. The germline V gene has CDR1 SGHAT and CDR2 FQNNGV. The CDR3 has 14 amino acids. As DNA, the CDR3 is TGTGCCAGCAGCATGACGGTTCAGGATTACGAGCAGTTCTTC. Its translation is CASSMTVQDYEQFF.

The chain combines TRBV6-5 with TRBJ2-7; D gene unclear. Trimming took 2 bases from V and 2 from J, leaving 10 bases between them. The CDR3 extends over 14 amino acids. CDR1 and CDR2 from the germline V gene are MNHEY and SVGAGI. DNA of the CDR3: TGTGCCAGCAGTTACAACCGAATCCCCTACGAGCAGTACTTC. It is translated as CASSYNRIPYEQYF.